Shown below are 17 T cell receptor beta chains from a single sample sequenced in a study of molecular identifiers for immune sequencing clone quantification. Each CDR3 protein is one row after TCRdb ran MiXCR on the PCR reads. The sample records some 650,000 distinct CDR3 sequences, nearly 20% being singletons. What was sequenced was naive CD8+ T cells from blood, with Jurkat cell RNA spiked in. The subset here: FACS-sorted CD8+CD4-CCR7+CD45RA+ naive T cells. The receptors derive from a human donor in good health. Some libraries in this study had Jurkat cell RNA spiked in.

This clonotype was seen repeatedly, ten times or more. The chain is built from TRBV13 and TRBJ2-3; 16 bases are shared with TRBD2. The V gene end was trimmed by 5 bases and the J gene end by 3 bases; junction bases not matched to a gene: 5. This CDR3 has 17 residues. Germline V CDR1 and CDR2: PRHDT, FYEKMQ (reference sequence). CDR3 residues: CASSLGLAGGLTDTQYF. The CDR3 bases are TGTGCCAGCAGCCTGGGACTAGCGGGAGGGCTAACAGATACGCAGTATTTT.

This clonotype was seen many times. This rearrangement joins TRBV25-1 to TRBJ1-1; possible D gene TRBD1, 6 bases. The CDR3 totals 17 residues. The V and J ends lost 2 bases and 0 bases respectively, with 16 bases between them. Germline V gene data show CDR1 as MGHDK and CDR2 as SYGVNS. CDR3 amino acids: CASSERPGVSMNTEAFF. The CDR3 nucleotides are TGTGCCAGCAGTGAAAGGCCAGGGGTTTCCATGAACACTGAAGCTTTCTTT.

Notes on this clonotype: A junction boundary mismatches the germline segment, possibly from a read error. The chain links TRBV29-1 to TRBJ2-5; 10 nucleotides align to TRBD2. Germline V gives CDR1 SQVTM, CDR2 ANQGSEA. This CDR3 contains 15 residues. The CDR3 DNA follows: TGCAGTGTCTACCGAGCGGGAGGGCCTCCAGAGGCCCAGTACTTC. Amino acid sequence: CSVYRAGGPPEAQYF.

This clonotype was counted ten times or more. The chain combines TRBV3-1 with TRBJ2-2; the match to TRBD2 covers 9 bases. CDR3 length equals 17 residues. CDR1 is LGHDT and CDR2 is YNNKEL in the germline V gene (reference sequence). V gave up 3 bases and J gave up 0 bases; unmatched junction bases: 5. The CDR3 region is CASSQFASGANTGELFF. The CDR3 DNA reads as TGTGCCAGCAGCCAGTTCGCTAGCGGGGCGAACACCGGGGAGCTGTTTTTT. Supplemented by reference TRBV3-1 and TRBJ2-2, the full variable domain reads DTAVSQTPKYLVTQMGNDKSIKCEQNLGHDTMYWYKQDSKKFLKIMFSYNNKELIINETVPNRFSPKSPDKAHLNLHINSLELGDSAVYFCASSQFASGANTGELFFGEGSRLTVL.

This clonotype came up many times. The J gene is TRBJ1-5, the V gene TRBV12-3 or TRBV12-4; D remains ambiguous. The CDR3 has 15 amino acids. Trimming pared 6 bases from V and 0 bases from J, leaving 12 bases between. In nucleotides, the CDR3 is TGTGCCAGCAGCAAGGCGTCTTATAGCAATCAGCCCCAGCATTTT. Protein sequence: CASSKASYSNQPQHF.

This clonotype was detected many times. This chain links TRBV12-3 or TRBV12-4 with TRBJ2-1; 10 nucleotides agree with TRBD2. This CDR3 is 20 amino acids long. V lost 1 base, J lost 3 bases, and 15 bases stayed unmatched. The CDR3 reads CASSLGISGGLTRIYNEQFF. DNA for the CDR3: TGTGCCAGCAGTTTAGGGATTAGCGGGGGGCTGACACGGATCTACAATGAGCAGTTCTTC.

This clonotype turned up a few times. The genes are TRBV9 and TRBJ2-3; D is perhaps TRBD2 (6 bases). The germline V gene has CDR1 SGDLS and CDR2 YYNGEE. This CDR3 has 15 residues. V lost 0 bases and J lost 6, with 14 bases in between. CDR3 residues: CASSVDGSVVDTQYF. CDR3 nucleotide sequence: TGTGCCAGCAGCGTAGACGGGAGTGTTGTGGATACGCAGTATTTT.

Of note for this clonotype: A much more abundant neighbour one base away suggests this may be a read error. The chain employs TRBV6-2 or TRBV6-3 and TRBJ2-7; D gene uncertain. The germline V gene encodes CDR1 MNHEY and CDR2 SVGEGT. The CDR3 is 11 residues long. Trimming removed 5 bases from V and 5 bases from J, with 7 bases in between. Here the CDR3 DNA reads TGTGCCAGCAGTCCGGCCCACGAGCAGTACTTC. It specifies CASSPAHEQYF.

In this sample, this clonotype turned up many times. This sequence joins TRBV25-1 and TRBJ2-3; TRBD2 matches at 11 bases. V shed 2 bases and J 3 bases; nucleotides not matched to a gene: 4. Per germline, CDR1 MGHDK and CDR2 SYGVNS. CDR3 length equals 16 residues. The CDR3 sequence: CASSEGTSGRTDTQYF. The CDR3 nucleotides read TGTGCCAGCAGTGAAGGCACTAGCGGGAGAACAGATACGCAGTATTTT.

This clonotype appeared many times. V and J are TRBV28 and TRBJ2-7; D is undetermined. The CDR3 totals 18 residues. The V end lost 3 bases, the J end lost 3 bases, and 24 bases lay between the germline ends. From germline, CDR1 is MDHEN and CDR2 SYDVKM. In nucleotides, the CDR3 is TGTGCCAGCAGTTTTTCGGGCCATAAGGTACCCCTCAACTACGAGCAGTACTTC. This codes for CASSFSGHKVPLNYEQYF.

J is TRBJ2-7 and V is TRBV12-3 or TRBV12-4; TRBD2 might be the D (6 bases). The CDR3 length is 14 residues. Trimming left V 4 bases short and J 3 bases short, with 13 bases between. DNA for the CDR3: TGTGCCAGCAGTTCACCGGGACTCCACTACGAGCAGTACTTC. Translating it yields CASSSPGLHYEQYF.

The gene calls are TRBV20-1 and TRBJ1-1; D uncertain. Germline CDR1 is DFQATT and CDR2 is SNEGSKA (reference sequence). The V end was cut by 3 bases, the J end by 6 bases, with 8 bases between. The CDR3 length is 11 residues. As DNA, the CDR3 is TGCAGTGCTAGCCGCAGAGCTGAAGCTTTCTTT. Translation: CSASRRAEAFF.

This clonotype showed up many times. The chain recombines TRBV5-4 with TRBJ2-1, with D tentatively TRBD1 (6 bases). The V and J ends lost 4 bases and 2 bases respectively, with 13 bases between them. This CDR3 spans 15 amino acids. The V gene's germline CDR1 is SGHNT and CDR2 YYREEE (reference sequence). The CDR3: CASSIGQPAYNEQFF. The DNA for the CDR3 is TGTGCCAGCAGCATCGGACAGCCTGCCTACAATGAGCAGTTCTTC.

This clonotype was seen ten or more times. The chain recombines TRBV14 with TRBJ2-7; D is perhaps TRBD1 or TRBD2 (5 bases each). The V gene's germline CDR1 is SGHDN and CDR2 FVKESK. This CDR3 is built from 15 residues. The V gene lost 1 base and the J gene lost 9 bases, with 19 bases spanning the gap. CDR3 amino acids: CASSQALDVRDGQYF. In DNA form, the CDR3 reads TGTGCCAGCAGCCAAGCCCTGGACGTACGGGACGGGCAGTACTTC.

In this sample, this clonotype turned up many times. The chain couples TRBV29-1 to TRBJ1-1; TRBD1 might be the D (6 bases). The CDR3 is made up of 12 amino acids. The V gene lost 3 bases and the J gene lost 6 bases, with 11 bases spanning the gap. Germline assignment: CDR1 SQVTM and CDR2 ANQGSEA. CDR3: CSVESRQAEAFF. The CDR3 DNA follows: TGCAGCGTTGAGTCTCGACAGGCTGAAGCTTTCTTT.

The gene calls are TRBV7-9 and TRBJ2-7; TRBD1 might be the D (5 bases). V was trimmed by 4 bases and J by 5 bases, leaving 21 bases between them. The V gene's germline CDR1 is SEHNR and CDR2 FQNEAQ (reference sequence). This CDR3 spans 16 amino acids. CDR3 sequence: CASSYISGREGDEQYF. The CDR3 DNA reads TGTGCCAGCAGCTATATCTCCGGCAGGGAAGGCGACGAGCAGTACTTC.

At least ten counts were recorded for this clonotype. The chain is built from TRBV14 and TRBJ1-2, with 10 bases that match TRBD1. The germline CDR1 and CDR2 sequences are SGHDN and FVKESK. V trimming: 4 bases; J trimming: 4 bases; junction bases outside the gene matches: 6. The CDR3 runs 15 residues. The CDR3 loop reads CASSPRTGGIYGYTF. In DNA form, the CDR3 reads TGTGCCAGCAGCCCCCGGACAGGGGGTATCTATGGCTACACCTTC.